Presented here are 28 T cell receptor beta chains from one specimen sequenced in a study of Graves' ophthalmopathy and Graves' hyperthyroidism. Investigators amplified TCR beta CDR3 regions from RNA transcripts. First-round RT-PCR used HTBI primers; second-round multiplex PCR followed. TCRdb reprocessed the multiplex PCR reads with MiXCR, giving one entry per CDR3 protein. The profile shows under 400,000 distinct CDR3 sequences, 15% to 20% of them singletons. The sequencing input was peripheral blood. The receptors shown here come from an adult man with Graves' ophthalmopathy.

The chain combines TRBV15 with TRBJ1-1; 10 bases are a match to TRBD1. Germline V lookup: CDR1 LNHNV, CDR2 YYDKDF (reference sequence). Trimming cost V 1 base and J 5 bases; bases outside gene matches: 7. The CDR3 loop spans 16 amino acids. The CDR3 here is CATSRVVGTGDTEAFF. DNA for the CDR3: TGTGCCACCAGCAGAGTAGTGGGGACAGGGGATACTGAAGCTTTCTTT.

The table lists this clonotype with many counts. The genes are TRBV24-1 and TRBJ2-2; the D gene is possibly TRBD2 (6 bases). The ends were cut back, 6 bases at V and 3 bases at J, with 7 bases in the middle. CDR3 size: 13 residues. The V gene's germline CDR1 is KGHDR and CDR2 SFDVKD. The CDR3 region is CATSWGDTGELFF. The CDR3 coding sequence is TGTGCCACCAGTTGGGGGGACACCGGGGAGCTGTTTTTT.

V and J are TRBV6-2 or TRBV6-3 and TRBJ1-1; the D is unclear. This CDR3 is built from 14 residues. Germline assignment: CDR1 MNHEY and CDR2 SVGEGT. Trimming removed 0 bases from V and 3 bases from J, with 8 bases in between. The CDR3 DNA sequence: TGTGCCAGCAGTTACTCGATGGGGTACACTGAAGCTTTCTTT. This encodes CASSYSMGYTEAFF.

This clonotype was seen ten or more times. This rearrangement joins TRBV4-1 to TRBJ2-7; D gene unclear. The CDR3 covers 14 residues. Trimming shortened V by 0 bases and J by 0 bases, and 6 bases separated the two germline ends. The germline V gene has CDR1 MGHRA and CDR2 YSYEKL. The CDR3 region has the DNA TGCGCCAGCAGCCAAGATGCGGTCTCCTACGAGCAGTACTTC. Translating gives CASSQDAVSYEQYF.

The V and J genes are TRBV12-3 or TRBV12-4 and TRBJ2-7; 11 bases line up with TRBD2. This CDR3 has 15 residues. With 5 bases clipped from V and 0 bases from J, the junction kept 3 bases outside the gene matches. The CDR3 nucleotides read TGTGCCAGCAGTCCGGGACTAGCGGTCTCCTACGAGCAGTACTTC. Translating gives CASSPGLAVSYEQYF.

The chain recombines TRBV28 with TRBJ2-7, with D unresolved. The CDR3 extends over 14 amino acids. V was trimmed by 7 bases and J by 0 bases, leaving 13 bases between them. Germline-derived CDR1 and CDR2 are MDHEN and SYDVKM. The chain's CDR3 is CASNTHWSSYEQYF. DNA for the CDR3: TGTGCCAGCAACACCCACTGGAGCTCCTACGAGCAGTACTTC.

There are many counts of this clonotype. V and J are TRBV10-3 and TRBJ2-5, with a weak D call TRBD1 (5 bases). The CDR3 covers 14 residues. Trimming cost V 8 bases and J 4 bases, with 17 bases left between them. From germline, CDR1 is ENHRY and CDR2 SYGVKD. CDR3 loop: CAIRAGNSGETQYF. The DNA of the CDR3 is TGTGCCATCCGGGCAGGGAACTCGGGAGAGACCCAGTACTTC.

The chain has TRBV6-1 and TRBJ2-5, with D perhaps matching TRBD1 or TRBD2 (6 bases each). With 6 bases removed from V and 5 bases from J, the gap between germline ends came to 19 bases. Looked up from germline, CDR1 is MNHNS and CDR2 is SASEGT. The CDR3 has 15 amino acids. The CDR3 here is CASRNLDSGRETQYF. CDR3 nucleotide sequence: TGTGCCAGCAGAAACCTGGACAGCGGGCGGGAGACCCAGTACTTC.

This clonotype was found many times. J is TRBJ2-5 and V is TRBV9, with D unresolved. The CDR3 extends over 12 amino acids. Germline values: CDR1 SGDLS, CDR2 YYNGEE. Trimming pared 0 bases from V and 9 bases from J, leaving 9 bases between. CDR3 sequence: CASSVGSGAQYF. The DNA for the CDR3 is TGTGCCAGCAGCGTAGGATCTGGGGCCCAGTACTTC.

This clonotype was seen ten or more times. This chain joins TRBV2 and TRBJ2-5, with D tentatively TRBD1 or TRBD2 (5 bases each). Germline loops: CDR1 SNHLY, CDR2 FYNNEI. The ends were cut back, 4 bases at V and 1 base at J, with 10 bases in the middle. The CDR3 is 14 amino acids. The CDR3 here is CASSVRGPQETQYF. In nucleotides, the CDR3 is TGTGCCAGCAGTGTACGGGGACCCCAAGAGACCCAGTACTTC.

This clonotype was seen at least ten times. The chain uses TRBV6-5 and TRBJ1-1, with 8 bases lining up with TRBD1. Germline V gene sequence: CDR1 MNHEY, CDR2 SVGAGI. The junction had 11 bases not matched to a gene; V was cut back by 2 bases and J by 6 bases. The length of the CDR3 is 16 residues. The CDR3 sequence: CASSYGSGTGGPEAFF. The DNA for the CDR3 is TGTGCCAGCAGTTACGGCAGCGGGACAGGCGGACCTGAAGCTTTCTTT.

This clonotype showed up many times. V usage is TRBV11-2 and J usage is TRBJ2-5; 10 bases map to TRBD2. Germline V lookup: CDR1 SGHAT, CDR2 FQNNGV. There are 18 residues in the CDR3. With 3 bases clipped from V and 4 bases from J, the junction kept 14 bases outside the gene matches. The CDR3 spells CASSLVTSGDLLGETQYF. The CDR3 bases are TGTGCCAGCAGCTTGGTAACTAGCGGGGATCTACTGGGAGAGACCCAGTACTTC.

This clonotype was seen many times. V usage is TRBV11-1 and J usage is TRBJ1-3; TRBD1 aligns across 7 bases. Germline CDR1 SGHAT, CDR2 FQDESV (reference sequence). The CDR3 is 17 amino acids. V lost 3 bases and J lost 0; bases outside the gene matches: 8. The CDR3 nucleotides read TGTGCCAGCAGCTTTGGTCGGACAGGCTACTCTGGAAACACCATATATTTT. It yields the protein CASSFGRTGYSGNTIYF. The full variable domain, with the rest looked up from reference TRBV11-1 and TRBJ1-3, is EAEVAQSPRYKITEKSQAVAFWCDPISGHATLYWYRQILGQGPELLVQFQDESVVDDSQLPKDRFSAERLKGVDSTLKIQPAELGDSAMYLCASSFGRTGYSGNTIYFGEGSWLTVV.

This clonotype showed up many times. This rearrangement joins TRBV5-5 to TRBJ1-2; TRBD1 agrees at 7 bases. Germline CDR1 is SGHKS and CDR2 is YYEKEE (reference sequence). With 4 bases clipped from V and 3 bases from J, the junction kept 9 bases outside the gene matches. The CDR3 is 15 amino acids. The chain's CDR3 is CASSPPGGWDYGYTF. Written as DNA, the CDR3 is TGTGCCAGCAGCCCCCCAGGGGGATGGGACTATGGCTACACCTTC.

This clonotype was counted ten times or more. V is TRBV2 and J is TRBJ2-5; 7 bases are a match to TRBD2. V dropped 4 bases and J dropped 10; count of bases not matched to a gene: 3. The CDR3 length is 11 residues. Germline CDR1 is SNHLY and CDR2 is FYNNEI. CDR3: CASSVGGSQYF. The CDR3 DNA is TGTGCCAGCAGTGTGGGGGGGAGCCAGTACTTC.

This chain links TRBV12-5 with TRBJ2-2, with D tentatively TRBD1 (6 bases). Trimming took off 6 bases at V and 1 base at J, with 15 bases between the two ends. CDR1 is LGHNT and CDR2 is FRNRAP in the germline V gene. This CDR3 spans 16 amino acids. The CDR3 DNA is TGTGCTAGTGGCCCTCCAGGGGTATTGAACACCGGGGAGCTGTTTTTT. Residues: CASGPPGVLNTGELFF.

This clonotype was observed at least ten times. The chain links TRBV20-1 to TRBJ2-7, with 9 bases fitting TRBD2. Germline CDR1 and CDR2: DFQATT and SNEGSKA (reference sequence). V trimming: 2 bases; J trimming: 6 bases; junction bases outside the gene matches: 8. The CDR3 runs to 14 residues. The CDR3 region is CSARRLAGVAEQYF. The CDR3 DNA is TGCAGTGCTAGAAGATTAGCGGGGGTAGCCGAGCAGTACTTC.

Comment on this clonotype: A much larger clone sits a single nucleotide away, making a read error possible. This sequence joins TRBV15 and TRBJ2-7; D is undetermined. The CDR3 extends over 13 amino acids. Germline assignment: CDR1 LNHNV and CDR2 YYDKDF (reference sequence). The V end was cut by 1 base, the J end by 3 bases, with 7 bases between. CDR3 in DNA: TGTGCCACCAGCAGAGGGGTTCACTACGAGCAGTACTTC. It yields the protein CATSRGVHYEQYF.

The chain uses TRBV15 and TRBJ1-5; possibly TRBD1 for D (5 bases). This CDR3 spans 15 amino acids. Germline V gene sequence: CDR1 LNHNV, CDR2 YYDKDF (reference sequence). V lost 1 base and J 4 bases, leaving 11 bases between the germline ends. CDR3 coding DNA: TGTGCCACCAGCAGAGCGGCGGGGCTTAATCAGCCCCAGCATTTT. It specifies CATSRAAGLNQPQHF.

This clonotype has at least ten counts. This chain uses TRBV7-2 with TRBJ1-2, with D maybe TRBD1 (6 bases). CDR3 length: 17 amino acids. V was trimmed by 0 bases and J by 2 bases, leaving 16 bases between them. Per the germline V gene, CDR1 is SGHTA and CDR2 is FQGNSA. The CDR3 DNA reads TGTGCCAGCAGCTTAGCGCTCGGGGGGCTAGCAAACTATGGCTACACCTTC. It specifies CASSLALGGLANYGYTF.

The rearrangement links TRBV9 to TRBJ1-5, with D hard to call. This CDR3 comprises 15 residues. V dropped 0 bases and J dropped 0 bases, with 7 bases sitting between them. The V gene's germline CDR1 is SGDLS and CDR2 YYNGEE. The CDR3, as DNA: TGTGCCAGCAGCGTAGAGGGCAATAGCAATCAGCCCCAGCATTTT. Its translation is CASSVEGNSNQPQHF.

V and J are TRBV6-4 and TRBJ1-1; no firm D call. Deletions cut 5 bases from V and 6 bases from J, with 16 bases between. The germline V gene encodes CDR1 MRHNA and CDR2 SNTAGT. This CDR3 spans 14 amino acids. CDR3 DNA sequence: TGTGCCAGCAGTTTATCCGCGGGGATGGCTGAAGCTTTCTTT. Protein sequence: CASSLSAGMAEAFF.

In its sample, this clonotype was seen many times. The chain is built from TRBV9 and TRBJ2-7; 13 nucleotides align to TRBD2. Germline values: CDR1 SGDLS, CDR2 YYNGEE. V lost 3 bases and J lost 9; bases outside the gene matches: 9. The CDR3 is 15 residues long. The chain's CDR3 is CASSASGTSGEAQYF. CDR3 DNA: TGTGCCAGCAGCGCCTCCGGGACTAGCGGGGAGGCGCAGTACTTC.

This clonotype was detected ten times or more. The rearrangement joins TRBV7-2 to TRBJ2-7, with TRBD2 identical over 8 bases. The CDR3 extends over 15 amino acids. Germline V gives CDR1 SGHTA, CDR2 FQGNSA. The V gene end was trimmed by 5 bases and the J gene end by 4 bases; junction bases not matched to a gene: 10. CDR3 amino acids: CASSQVAAGGYEQYF. The CDR3 DNA reads as TGTGCCAGCAGCCAAGTTGCTGCGGGGGGTTACGAGCAGTACTTC. The variable domain in full, completed from reference TRBV7-2 and TRBJ2-7, reads GAGVSQSPSNKVTEKGKDVELRCDPISGHTALYWYRQSLGQGLEFLIYFQGNSAPDKSGLPSDRFSAERTGGSVSTLTIQRTQQEDSAVYLCASSQVAAGGYEQYFGPGTRLTVT.

The chain couples TRBV28 to TRBJ2-5; no reliable D call. V was trimmed by 4 bases and J by 1 base, leaving 13 bases between them. The CDR3 length is 15 residues. In germline, CDR1 is MDHEN, CDR2 SYDVKM. CDR3 sequence: CASSSQWRAQETQYF. The CDR3, as DNA: TGTGCCAGCAGTTCCCAGTGGCGAGCCCAAGAGACCCAGTACTTC.

This clonotype was counted between two and nine times. This may come from a read error, since a much larger clone is one base off. The missing conserved phenylalanine or tryptophan at the end of this CDR3 makes a read error likely. CDR3 nucleotide sequence: TGCAGTGCTAGAGATCTAAGCGGTCTGACCTACGAGCAGTACCTC. Translation gives CSARDLSGLTYEQYL. The V call is TRBV20-1, the J call TRBJ2-7, with D maybe TRBD2 (5 bases). CDR1 and CDR2 from the germline V gene are DFQATT and SNEGSKA (reference sequence). The germline V and J ends were trimmed by 0 bases and 2 bases, with 14 bases remaining between them. The CDR3 is 15 residues long.

This clonotype was seen many times. The J gene is TRBJ2-7, the V gene TRBV15; D is possibly TRBD1 or TRBD2 (6 bases each). Looked up from germline, CDR1 is LNHNV and CDR2 is YYDKDF (reference sequence). Trimming removed 2 bases from V and 6 bases from J, with 17 bases in between. The CDR3 has 15 residues. The CDR3 spells CATSRPGGPFGEQYF. In DNA, the CDR3 is TGTGCCACCAGCAGACCCGGGGGCCCCTTCGGCGAGCAGTACTTC.

This clonotype was seen repeatedly, ten times or more. The V call is TRBV12-3 or TRBV12-4, the J call TRBJ2-5, with a tentative D call TRBD1 (5 bases). V was shortened by 6 bases and J by 0 bases, with 14 bases between the two germline ends. The CDR3 length is 15 residues. The CDR3 DNA follows: TGTGCCAGCAGACGCAACCCAGGGTACCAAGAGACCCAGTACTTC. The encoded protein is CASRRNPGYQETQYF.